This T cell receptor (beta chain) was recorded in a study of Ad26.COV2.S vaccination and SARS-CoV-2 variants. On the study more broadly: Ad26.COV2.S, an intramuscular injection, was given once or twice 56 days apart.

Method: immunoSEQ multiplex PCR; TCRdb's copy keeps in-frame clones and lacks some. Of around 300,000 clones listed, around 88% were seen once; the top ten hold roughly 5%. Remarks on this clone: Antigen specificity is unknown.

Study-level points and caveats: The TCR-based breadth and depth measures might underestimate overall T cell responses. Spike-specific TCR breadth was greater after Ad26.COV2.S than placebo. Vaccine and placebo recipients had similar non-spike TCR breadth.

The sample's treatment: approximately 18 received Ad26.COV2.S at low or high dose, single or two shots; about 5 received placebo; per-sample allocation not given. Day 63 after the first injection of vaccine or placebo was the sampling time. The CDR3 is 16 amino acids. The ends lost 5 bases at V and 0 bases at J; junction bases unmatched: 9. The germline CDR1 and CDR2 sequences are MNHNY and SVGAGI (reference sequence). Material: peripheral blood, obtained in a trial of Ad26.COV2.S vaccine versus placebo. The gene calls are TRBV6-6 and TRBJ1-1; 7 nucleotides align to TRBD1. This receptor was identified in a person between 18 and 60 years old who received the Ad26.COV2.S COVID-19 vaccine or a placebo. For the CDR3, the DNA is TGTGCCAGCAGTCTGACAGGGAGTTCCGTGAACACTGAAGCTTTCTTT. Encoded protein: CASSLTGSSVNTEAFF.